These 28 T cell receptor beta chains were all obtained from the same sample, sequenced in a study of cytomegalovirus exposure and HLA in healthy donors. The PCR ran on 60 Vbeta and 13 Jbeta primers. The table came from immunoSEQ multiplex PCR; TCRdb's copy has only in-frame clones and leaves some out. The table lists 130,000 or so clones, over 60% of them singletons. Source material: PBMCs. All receptors derive from a middle-aged woman in good health and CMV-seronegative.

The V and J genes are TRBV10-3 and TRBJ2-2; the D gene is possibly TRBD2 (6 bases). From germline, CDR1 is ENHRY and CDR2 SYGVKD. V shed 7 bases and J shed 3 bases, with 9 bases lying between them. The length of the CDR3 is 13 residues. CDR3 nucleotide sequence: TGTGCCATCACGGGACTTGACACCGGGGAGCTGTTTTTT. Translated, it gives CAITGLDTGELFF.

This chain uses TRBV6-5 with TRBJ1-2, with D possibly matching TRBD1 (6 bases). Germline V gives CDR1 MNHEY, CDR2 SVGAGI. V was pared by 7 bases and J by 7 bases, with 16 bases between. The CDR3 runs 13 residues. Written as DNA, the CDR3 is TGTGCCAGCACCGCCCAGGGGTCGGGTGGCTACACCTTC. Protein product: CASTAQGSGGYTF.

The V and J genes are TRBV6-1 and TRBJ2-5; 7 bases align to TRBD1. V shed 5 bases, J shed 5 bases, and the junction held 8 bases outside the gene matches. Germline V gene lookup returns CDR1 MNHNS and CDR2 SASEGT. The CDR3 has 14 amino acids. The chain's CDR3 is CASSTTGSGETQYF. Here the CDR3 DNA reads TGTGCCAGCAGTACGACAGGGAGTGGCGAGACCCAGTACTTC.

The V gene is TRBV27, the J gene TRBJ2-6; TRBD1 aligns across 8 bases. The CDR3 length is 17 residues. V was pared by 5 bases and J by 0 bases, with 6 bases of the junction left unmatched. Germline V gene data show CDR1 as MNHEY and CDR2 as SMNVEV (reference sequence). CDR3 sequence reads: CASSRRGQSSGANVLTF. The CDR3 DNA follows: TGTGCCAGCAGTCGCAGGGGGCAGAGCTCTGGGGCCAACGTCCTGACTTTC. Filled out from reference TRBV27 and TRBJ2-6, the complete variable domain reads EAQVTQNPRYLITVTGKKLTVTCSQNMNHEYMSWYRQDPGLGLRQIYYSMNVEVTDKGDVPEGYKVSRKEKRNFPLILESPSPNQTSLYFCASSRRGQSSGANVLTFGAGSRLTVL.

The J gene is TRBJ2-7, the V gene TRBV7-9; 11 bases map to TRBD1. Germline V gives CDR1 SEHNR, CDR2 FQNEAQ (reference sequence). The CDR3 is 18 amino acids. Unmatched junction bases numbered 17, after V lost 5 bases and J lost 5 bases. The CDR3 DNA reads TGTGCCAGCAGCACACCGGGACAGGGGGGAAGTAATCTTCACGAGCAGTACTTC. Translation gives CASSTPGQGGSNLHEQYF.

This sequence joins TRBV7-9 and TRBJ2-1; D is possibly TRBD1 (6 bases). V lost 0 bases and J lost 0, with 18 bases in between. The CDR3 loop spans 19 amino acids. CDR1 and CDR2 (germline): SEHNR, FQNEAQ (reference sequence). Here the CDR3 reads CASSLARGQPASSYNEQFF. CDR3 nucleotides: TGTGCCAGCAGCTTAGCTAGGGGACAACCAGCGAGCTCCTACAATGAGCAGTTCTTC.

The chain has TRBV5-1 and TRBJ2-5; 7 nucleotides match TRBD1. The end of the DNA aligns better with TRBJ2-7, so the J call may be wrong. The germline V gene has CDR1 SGHRS and CDR2 YFSETQ. The CDR3 covers 15 residues. CDR3 region: CASSLAPKTGTEQYF. CDR3 in DNA: TGCGCCAGCAGCTTGGCCCCCAAGACAGGGACCGAGCAGTACTTC.

This clone turned up a few times. The V call is TRBV19, the J call TRBJ1-5; TRBD1 agrees at 10 bases. J gave up 0 bases and V 9 bases, and 11 bases lay outside the gene matches. Per germline, CDR1 LNHDA and CDR2 SQIVND (reference sequence). This CDR3 has 17 residues. This CDR3 reads CASAGTGVDYSNQPQHF. The CDR3 DNA reads as TGTGCCAGCGCCGGGACAGGGGTCGATTATAGCAATCAGCCCCAGCATTTT. Based on the CDR3 plus reference TRBV19 and TRBJ1-5, the full variable domain is DGGITQSPKYLFRKEGQNVTLSCEQNLNHDAMYWYRQDPGQGLRLIYYSQIVNDFQKGDIAEGYSVSREKKESFPLTVTSAQKNPTAFYLCASAGTGVDYSNQPQHFGDGTRLSIL.

This chain links TRBV27 with TRBJ2-3; TRBD1 matches 10 bases. CDR1 is MNHEY and CDR2 is SMNVEV in the germline V gene (reference sequence). V shed 0 bases and J 1 base; nucleotides not matched to a gene: 1. The CDR3 is 16 amino acids. CDR3 in DNA: TGTGCCAGCAGTTTATCGGGGACAGGGGGCACAGATACGCAGTATTTT. This codes for CASSLSGTGGTDTQYF.

The rearrangement uses TRBV27 and TRBJ2-7; 10 bases match TRBD2. J gave up 3 bases and V 8 bases, and 7 bases lay outside the gene matches. The CDR3 extends over 14 amino acids. Germline V gene lookup returns CDR1 MNHEY and CDR2 SMNVEV (reference sequence). This CDR3 is CASSAASGGYEQYF. DNA for the CDR3: TGTGCCAGCTCCGCGGCTAGCGGGGGCTACGAGCAGTACTTC.

The J gene is TRBJ2-2, the V gene TRBV25-1; 9 bases line up with TRBD1. The CDR3 has 16 residues. The germline V gene encodes CDR1 MGHDK and CDR2 SYGVNS. The trim removed 2 bases at V and 1 base at J, leaving 2 bases unmatched. The CDR3 reads CASSEGGQGNTGELFF. The CDR3 nucleotides read TGTGCCAGCAGTGAAGGGGGACAGGGGAACACCGGGGAGCTGTTTTTT.

The chain combines TRBV4-1 with TRBJ2-1, with D perhaps matching TRBD2 (5 bases). The CDR3 runs 14 residues. Germline CDR1 is MGHRA and CDR2 is YSYEKL. The V and J ends lost 3 bases and 7 bases respectively, with 13 bases between them. The CDR3 DNA reads TGCGCCAGCAGCCAGTTGGTCGGGAATAATGAGCAGTTCTTC. This gives the protein CASSQLVGNNEQFF.

The chain combines TRBV10-3 with TRBJ2-5; 7 bases map to TRBD2. Germline V gene lookup returns CDR1 ENHRY and CDR2 SYGVKD. Trimming removed 10 bases from V and 2 bases from J; junction bases left unmatched: 10. The CDR3 sequence is 14 residues long. The CDR3 region is CATQRGGVQETQYF. CDR3 DNA sequence: TGTGCCACCCAGCGGGGAGGGGTACAAGAGACCCAGTACTTC.

This clone was seen once. The chain recombines TRBV7-2 with TRBJ2-7, with D perhaps matching TRBD2 (6 bases). Germline loops: CDR1 SGHTA, CDR2 FQGNSA. The CDR3 sequence is 13 residues long. The V end lost 3 bases, the J end lost 3 bases, and 9 bases lay between the germline ends. CDR3: CASSLEGRYEQYF. The CDR3 DNA reads TGTGCCAGCAGCTTGGAGGGACGCTACGAGCAGTACTTC.

This chain links TRBV19 with TRBJ1-5; TRBD1 might be the D (6 bases). This CDR3 is built from 13 residues. CDR1 and CDR2 (germline): LNHDA, SQIVND (reference sequence). With 10 bases removed from V and 5 bases from J, the gap between germline ends came to 15 bases. DNA for the CDR3: TGTGCCACCCTTGGATACAGGGATCAGCCCCAGCATTTT. Its translation is CATLGYRDQPQHF.

This sequence joins TRBV18 and TRBJ2-7; 8 positions agree with TRBD2. Germline V gene lookup returns CDR1 KGHSH and CDR2 LQKENI. Germline trimming cut 5 bases from V and 0 bases from J; bases unmatched to any gene: 18. The CDR3 is made up of 19 amino acids. The CDR3 DNA reads TGTGCCAGCTCAACGGGAGGGCGGGCGGAACTAACCCGCTCCTACGAGCAGTACTTC. Translating it yields CASSTGGRAELTRSYEQYF.

This clone is a singleton in its sample. The chain employs TRBV5-4 and TRBJ1-2; D call uncertain. Trimming shortened V by 5 bases and J by 8 bases, and 13 bases separated the two germline ends. The CDR3 spans 12 residues. Germline-derived CDR1 and CDR2 are SGHNT and YYREEE (reference sequence). The CDR3: CASRAWRVGYTF. For the CDR3, the DNA is TGTGCCAGCAGGGCTTGGAGGGTAGGCTACACCTTC.

Note on this clone: At one end the junction does not follow the germline gene, possibly because of a read error. This CDR3 is also generated by other DNA sequences in the sample. This chain joins TRBV4-1 and TRBJ2-3; D not certain. The CDR3 runs to 16 residues. Germline CDR1 and CDR2: MGHRA and YSYEKL. The CDR3 loop reads CASSQEAGPLPPTQYF. The DNA for the CDR3 is TGCGCCAGCAGCCAAGAGGCAGGCCCCCTACCCCCGACGCAATATTTT.

This clone was seen repeatedly, ten times or more. The CDR3 nucleotides read TGTGCCAGCAGCTTGGGGGAGGGGGATGGCTATGGCTACACCTTC. This gives the protein CASSLGEGDGYGYTF. The genes are TRBV5-5 and TRBJ1-2, with D perhaps TRBD1 (6 bases). The CDR3 covers 15 residues. V gave up 0 bases and J gave up 4 bases, with 13 bases separating them. CDR1 is SGHKS, CDR2 YYEKEE, per germline (reference sequence).

The chain links TRBV10-3 to TRBJ1-5; 9 bases align to TRBD1. Looked up from germline, CDR1 is ENHRY and CDR2 is SYGVKD. V lost 3 bases to trimming and J lost 1 base; unmatched junction nucleotides: 1. This CDR3 has 15 residues. CDR3 in DNA: TGTGCCATCAGTGACGGACAGGGGAGCAATCAGCCCCAGCATTTT. Protein: CAISDGQGSNQPQHF.

This clone was recorded only once. The V and J genes are TRBV5-1 and TRBJ2-3, with 9 bases identical to TRBD1. V was clipped by 2 bases and J by 3 bases; unmatched bases: 4. Germline V gene lookup returns CDR1 SGHRS and CDR2 YFSETQ. This CDR3 has 15 amino acids. The CDR3 region is CASSFLTGGTDTQYF. The CDR3 coding sequence is TGCGCCAGCAGCTTTCTGACAGGGGGGACAGATACGCAGTATTTT.

V is TRBV15 and J is TRBJ2-7, with D hard to call. Germline values: CDR1 LNHNV, CDR2 YYDKDF (reference sequence). There are 12 residues in the CDR3. V was shortened by 0 bases and J by 9 bases, with 9 bases between the two germline ends. CDR3: CATSRDFLVQYF. DNA for the CDR3: TGTGCCACCAGCAGAGATTTCCTCGTGCAGTACTTC.

J is TRBJ2-7 and V is TRBV5-1, with TRBD2 matching 7 bases. There are 15 residues in the CDR3. J was trimmed by 3 bases and V by 2 bases; bases with no gene match: 8. Germline V gene data show CDR1 as SGHRS and CDR2 as YFSETQ. CDR3 nucleotides: TGCGCCAGCAGCTTTGGTCTAGCGGAAGTCTACGAGCAGTACTTC. Amino acids: CASSFGLAEVYEQYF.

The chain recombines TRBV7-6 with TRBJ2-7; the match to TRBD2 covers 11 bases. Trimming removed 3 bases from V and 0 bases from J; junction bases left unmatched: 1. The germline gives CDR1 SGHVS, CDR2 FNYEAQ. The CDR3 covers 15 residues. In DNA form, the CDR3 reads TGTGCCAGCAGCTTCCTAGCGGGAGGCTCCTACGAGCAGTACTTC. Translated: CASSFLAGGSYEQYF.

This clone was recorded only once. The CDR3 spells CASSLSTGGRNTEAFF. CDR3 in DNA: TGTGCCAGCAGCTTAAGTACAGGGGGACGGAATACTGAAGCTTTCTTT. The genes are TRBV7-8 and TRBJ1-1; 8 bases are shared with TRBD1. V dropped 2 bases and J dropped 5; count of bases not matched to a gene: 10. The length of the CDR3 is 16 residues. Germline loops: CDR1 SGHVS, CDR2 FQNEAQ.

The V call is TRBV7-2, the J call TRBJ2-3; D remains unclear. The CDR3 is made up of 15 amino acids. Germline CDR1 is SGHTA and CDR2 is FQGNSA. With 6 bases removed from V and 2 bases from J, the gap between germline ends came to 15 bases. This CDR3 reads CASSLTSPLTDTQYF. The CDR3 DNA reads TGTGCCAGCAGTTTGACTTCCCCACTCACAGATACGCAGTATTTT.

In its sample, this clone was seen a few times. The chain is built from TRBV2 and TRBJ2-7; 10 bases align to TRBD1. Per germline, CDR1 SNHLY and CDR2 FYNNEI. With 6 bases clipped from V and 4 bases from J, the junction kept 9 bases outside the gene matches. The CDR3 has 15 amino acids. DNA for the CDR3: TGTGCCAGCAGGGAACCGGGACAGGGGACATACGAGCAGTACTTC. Residues: CASREPGQGTYEQYF.

This rearrangement joins TRBV6-6 to TRBJ1-2, with D uncertain. The V end lost 4 bases, the J end lost 0 bases, and 12 bases lay between the germline ends. The CDR3 contains 15 residues. Germline-derived CDR1 and CDR2 are MNHNY and SVGAGI (reference sequence). This CDR3 is CASSLSGSPNYGYTF. CDR3 in DNA: TGTGCCAGCAGTTTATCAGGATCTCCTAACTATGGCTACACCTTC.